The source of this TCR beta chain is a study of blood T cell repertoires in COVID-19. Study as a whole: Nucleic acid was either cDNA or gDNA, and it came from T cells, B-cell-depleted T cells, or PBMCs.

Germline V gene sequence: CDR1 LNHDA, CDR2 SQIVND (reference sequence). V lost 7 bases and J lost 4, with 16 bases in between. This CDR3 comprises 14 residues. Original processing methods: Amplifying reference gene primers gave estimates of nucleated cell counts. Sequencing was performed with immunoSEQ multiplex PCR; in TCRdb, only in-frame clones are kept and a portion is missing. V, J and clone size were drawn from that table, and D and trimming were deduced from the DNA. The sample carries about 220,000 clones, about 84% recorded once. The sequence came from a human donor in a cohort sampled during active COVID-19. The specimen was peripheral blood. The V and J genes are TRBV19 and TRBJ1-2; D possibly corresponds to TRBD1 (5 bases). The CDR3 nucleotides read TGTGCCAGTAATCCTCCCCCAGGGATCTATGGCTACACCTTC. Its translation: CASNPPPGIYGYTF.